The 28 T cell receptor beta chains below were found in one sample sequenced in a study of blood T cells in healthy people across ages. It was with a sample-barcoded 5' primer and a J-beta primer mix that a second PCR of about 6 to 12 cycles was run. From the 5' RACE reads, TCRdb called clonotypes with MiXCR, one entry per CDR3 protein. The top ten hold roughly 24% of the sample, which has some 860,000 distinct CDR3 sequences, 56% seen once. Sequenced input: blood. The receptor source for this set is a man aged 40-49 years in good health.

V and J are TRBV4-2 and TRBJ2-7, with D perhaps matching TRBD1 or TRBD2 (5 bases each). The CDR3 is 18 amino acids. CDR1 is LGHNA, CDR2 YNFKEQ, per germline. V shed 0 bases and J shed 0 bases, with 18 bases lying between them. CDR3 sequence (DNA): TGTGCCAGCAGCCAAGAGAGTCGGGGCCCCCGGGCCTCCTACGAGCAGTACTTC. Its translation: CASSQESRGPRASYEQYF.

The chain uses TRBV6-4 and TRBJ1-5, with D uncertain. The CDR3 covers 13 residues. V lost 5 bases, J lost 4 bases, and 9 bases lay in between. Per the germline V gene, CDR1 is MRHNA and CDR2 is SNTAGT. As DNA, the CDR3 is TGTGCCAGCAGTTGGCAACTTAATCAGCCCCAGCATTTT. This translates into CASSWQLNQPQHF.

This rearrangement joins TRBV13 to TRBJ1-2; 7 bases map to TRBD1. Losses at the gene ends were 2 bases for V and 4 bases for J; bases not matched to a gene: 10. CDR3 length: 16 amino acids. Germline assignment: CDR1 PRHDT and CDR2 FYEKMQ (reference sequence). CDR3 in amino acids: CASSLITRQGGYGYTF. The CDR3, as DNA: TGTGCCAGCAGCTTAATCACGAGACAGGGCGGCTATGGCTACACCTTC. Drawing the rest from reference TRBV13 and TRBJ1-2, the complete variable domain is AAGVIQSPRHLIKEKRETATLKCYPIPRHDTVYWYQQGPGQDPQFLISFYEKMQSDKGSIPDRFSAQQFSDYHSELNMSSLELGDSALYFCASSLITRQGGYGYTFGSGTRLTVV.

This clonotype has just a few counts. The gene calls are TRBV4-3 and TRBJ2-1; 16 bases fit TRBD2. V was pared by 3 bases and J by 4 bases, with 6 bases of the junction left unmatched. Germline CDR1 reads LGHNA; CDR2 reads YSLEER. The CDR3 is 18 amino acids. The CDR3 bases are TGCGCCAGCAGCCAGGGGGGACTAGCGGGAGGGAGTTACAATGAGCAGTTCTTC. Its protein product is CASSQGGLAGGSYNEQFF.

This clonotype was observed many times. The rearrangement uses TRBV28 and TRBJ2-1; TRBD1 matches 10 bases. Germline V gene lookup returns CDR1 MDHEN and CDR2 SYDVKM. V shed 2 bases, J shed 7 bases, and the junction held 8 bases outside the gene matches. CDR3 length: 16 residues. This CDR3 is CASSLRGTGARNEQFF. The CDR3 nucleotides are TGTGCCAGCAGTTTACGGGGGACAGGGGCGCGTAATGAGCAGTTCTTC. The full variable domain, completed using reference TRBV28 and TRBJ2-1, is DVKVTQSSRYLVKRTGEKVFLECVQDMDHENMFWYRQDPGLGLRLIYFSYDVKMKEKGDIPEGYSVSREKKERFSLILESASTNQTSMYLCASSLRGTGARNEQFFGPGTRLTVL.

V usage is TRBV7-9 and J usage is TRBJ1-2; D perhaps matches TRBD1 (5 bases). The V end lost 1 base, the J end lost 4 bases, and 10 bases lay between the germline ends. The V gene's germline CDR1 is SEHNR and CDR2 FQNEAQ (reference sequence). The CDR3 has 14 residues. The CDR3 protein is CASSLGEGAYGYTF. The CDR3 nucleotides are TGTGCCAGCAGCTTAGGGGAAGGGGCCTATGGCTACACCTTC.

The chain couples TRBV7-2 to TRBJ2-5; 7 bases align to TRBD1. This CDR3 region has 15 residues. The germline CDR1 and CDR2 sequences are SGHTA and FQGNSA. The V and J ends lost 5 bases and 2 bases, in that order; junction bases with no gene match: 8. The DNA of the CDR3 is TGTGCCAGCAGCCCCGGGACAGTACAACAAGAGACCCAGTACTTC. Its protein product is CASSPGTVQQETQYF. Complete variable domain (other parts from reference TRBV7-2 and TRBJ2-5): GAGVSQSPSNKVTEKGKDVELRCDPISGHTALYWYRQSLGQGLEFLIYFQGNSAPDKSGLPSDRFSAERTGGSVSTLTIQRTQQEDSAVYLCASSPGTVQQETQYFGPGTRLLVL.

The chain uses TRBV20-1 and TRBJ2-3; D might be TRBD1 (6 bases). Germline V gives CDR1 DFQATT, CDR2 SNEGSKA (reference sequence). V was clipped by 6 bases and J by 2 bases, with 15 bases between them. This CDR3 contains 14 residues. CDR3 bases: TGCAGTGCCAAACGGACAGCCTACACAGATACGCAGTATTTT. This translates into CSAKRTAYTDTQYF.

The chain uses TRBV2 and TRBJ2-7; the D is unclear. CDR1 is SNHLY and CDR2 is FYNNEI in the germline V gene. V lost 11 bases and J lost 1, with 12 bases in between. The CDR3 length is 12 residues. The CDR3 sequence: CAQKDFSYEQYF. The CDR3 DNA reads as TGTGCCCAGAAGGATTTTTCCTACGAGCAGTACTTC.

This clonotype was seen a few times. CDR3 DNA sequence: TGTGCCAGCAGCCCTGGGGTAGGAGTAGGCTACAATGAGCAGTTCTTC. Protein sequence: CASSPGVGVGYNEQFF. The chain employs TRBV7-2 and TRBJ2-1; D not resolved. The CDR3 consists of 16 residues. Germline V lookup: CDR1 SGHTA, CDR2 FQGNSA. The V gene lost 5 bases and the J gene lost 3 bases, with 17 bases spanning the gap.

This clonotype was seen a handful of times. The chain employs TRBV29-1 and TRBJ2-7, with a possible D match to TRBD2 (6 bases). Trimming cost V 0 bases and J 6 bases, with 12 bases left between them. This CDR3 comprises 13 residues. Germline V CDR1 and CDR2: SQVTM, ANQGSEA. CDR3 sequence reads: CSVEDLLAGEQYF. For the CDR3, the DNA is TGCAGCGTTGAAGATCTACTAGCCGGCGAGCAGTACTTC.

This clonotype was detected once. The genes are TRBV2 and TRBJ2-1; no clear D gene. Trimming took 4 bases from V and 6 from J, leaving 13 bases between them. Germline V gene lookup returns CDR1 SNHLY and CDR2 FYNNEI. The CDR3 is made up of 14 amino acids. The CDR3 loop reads CASSVSVTANEQFF. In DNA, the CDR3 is TGTGCCAGCAGTGTATCCGTAACAGCCAATGAGCAGTTCTTC.

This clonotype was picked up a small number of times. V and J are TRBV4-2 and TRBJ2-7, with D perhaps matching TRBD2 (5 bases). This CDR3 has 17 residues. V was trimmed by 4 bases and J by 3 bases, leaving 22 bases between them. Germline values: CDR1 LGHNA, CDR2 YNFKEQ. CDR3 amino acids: CASSPRTSGYGDYEQYF. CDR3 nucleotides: TGTGCCAGCAGCCCCCGAACCTCAGGCTACGGGGACTACGAGCAGTACTTC.

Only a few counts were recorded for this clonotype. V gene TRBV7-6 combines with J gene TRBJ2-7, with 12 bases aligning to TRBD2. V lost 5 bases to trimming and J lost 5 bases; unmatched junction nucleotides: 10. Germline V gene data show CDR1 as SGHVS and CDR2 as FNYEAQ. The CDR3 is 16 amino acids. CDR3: CASSLRLAGVGNEQYF. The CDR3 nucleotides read TGTGCCAGCAGCCTCCGACTAGCGGGAGTAGGTAACGAGCAGTACTTC.

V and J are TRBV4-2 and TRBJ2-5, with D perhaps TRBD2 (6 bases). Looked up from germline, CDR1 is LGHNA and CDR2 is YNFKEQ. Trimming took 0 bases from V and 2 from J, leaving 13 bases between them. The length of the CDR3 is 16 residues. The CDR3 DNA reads TGTGCCAGCAGCCAAGATTGGACGGGGGAGCAAGAGACCCAGTACTTC. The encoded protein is CASSQDWTGEQETQYF.

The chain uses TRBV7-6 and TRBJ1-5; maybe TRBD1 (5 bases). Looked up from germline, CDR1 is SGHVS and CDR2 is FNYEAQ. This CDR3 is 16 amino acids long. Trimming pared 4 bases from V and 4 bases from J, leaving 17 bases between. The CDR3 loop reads CASSSTQGWGNQPQHF. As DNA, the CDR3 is TGTGCCAGCAGCTCCACCCAGGGATGGGGGAATCAGCCCCAGCATTTT. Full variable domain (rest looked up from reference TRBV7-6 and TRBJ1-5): GAGVSQSPRYKVTKRGQDVALRCDPISGHVSLYWYRQALGQGPEFLTYFNYEAQQDKSGLPNDRFSAERPEGSISTLTIQRTEQRDSAMYRCASSSTQGWGNQPQHFGDGTRLSIL.

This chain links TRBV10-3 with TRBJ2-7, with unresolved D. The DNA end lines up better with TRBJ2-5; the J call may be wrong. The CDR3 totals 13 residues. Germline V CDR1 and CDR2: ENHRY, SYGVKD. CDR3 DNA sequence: TGTGCCATCACCAACGATAGGGAAGAGACCCAGTACTTC. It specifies CAITNDREETQYF.

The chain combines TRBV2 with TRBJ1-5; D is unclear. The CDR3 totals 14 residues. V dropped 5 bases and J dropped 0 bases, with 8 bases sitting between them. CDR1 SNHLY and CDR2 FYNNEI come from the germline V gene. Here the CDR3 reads CASSTDFSNQPQHF. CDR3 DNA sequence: TGTGCCAGCAGTACCGATTTTAGCAATCAGCCCCAGCATTTT.

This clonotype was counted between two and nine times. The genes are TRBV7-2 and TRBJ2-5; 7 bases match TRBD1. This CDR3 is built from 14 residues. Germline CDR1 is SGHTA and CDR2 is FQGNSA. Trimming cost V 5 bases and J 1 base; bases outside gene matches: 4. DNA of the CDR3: TGTGCCAGCAGCCAGAACAGGGGCCAAGAGACCCAGTACTTC. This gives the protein CASSQNRGQETQYF.

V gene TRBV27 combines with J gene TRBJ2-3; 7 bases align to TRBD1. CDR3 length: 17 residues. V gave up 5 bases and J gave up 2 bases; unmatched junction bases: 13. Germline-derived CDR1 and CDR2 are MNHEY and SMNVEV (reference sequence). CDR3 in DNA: TGTGCCAGCAGTACGCGACAGGGACCCACACACACAGATACGCAGTATTTT. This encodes CASSTRQGPTHTDTQYF.

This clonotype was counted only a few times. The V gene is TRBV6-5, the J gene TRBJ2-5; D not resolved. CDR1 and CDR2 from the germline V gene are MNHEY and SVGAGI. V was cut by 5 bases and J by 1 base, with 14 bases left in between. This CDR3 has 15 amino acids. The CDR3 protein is CASSLSRTPQETQYF. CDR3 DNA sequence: TGTGCCAGCAGTCTCTCAAGGACCCCCCAAGAGACCCAGTACTTC.

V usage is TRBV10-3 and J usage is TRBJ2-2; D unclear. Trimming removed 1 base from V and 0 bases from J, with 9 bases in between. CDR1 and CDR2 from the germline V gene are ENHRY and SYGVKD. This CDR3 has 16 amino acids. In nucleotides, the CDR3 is TGTGCCATCAGTGAGTTAATCACTTCGAACACCGGGGAGCTGTTTTTT. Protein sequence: CAISELITSNTGELFF.

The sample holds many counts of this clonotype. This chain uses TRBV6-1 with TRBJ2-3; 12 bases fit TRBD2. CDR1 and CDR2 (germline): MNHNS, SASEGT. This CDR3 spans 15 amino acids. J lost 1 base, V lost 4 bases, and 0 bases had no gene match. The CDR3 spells CASSGLAGGTDTQYF. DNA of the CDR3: TGTGCCAGCAGTGGACTAGCGGGGGGCACAGATACGCAGTATTTT.

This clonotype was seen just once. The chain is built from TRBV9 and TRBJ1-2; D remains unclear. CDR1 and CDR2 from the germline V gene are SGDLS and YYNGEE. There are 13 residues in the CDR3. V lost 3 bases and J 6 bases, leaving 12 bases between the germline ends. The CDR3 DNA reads TGTGCCAGCAGCGGACTGAAACCCGATGGCTACACCTTC. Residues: CASSGLKPDGYTF.

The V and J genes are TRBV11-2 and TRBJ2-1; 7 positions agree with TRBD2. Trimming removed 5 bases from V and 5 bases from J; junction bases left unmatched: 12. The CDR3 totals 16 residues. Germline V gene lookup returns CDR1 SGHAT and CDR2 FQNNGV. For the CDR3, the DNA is TGTGCCAGCAGCAGAACTTCGGGACTAAACAACAATGAGCAGTTCTTC. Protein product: CASSRTSGLNNNEQFF. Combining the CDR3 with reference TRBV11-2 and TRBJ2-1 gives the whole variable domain EAGVAQSPRYKIIEKRQSVAFWCNPISGHATLYWYQQILGQGPKLLIQFQNNGVVDDSQLPKDRFSAERLKGVDSTLKIQPAKLEDSAVYLCASSRTSGLNNNEQFFGPGTRLTVL.

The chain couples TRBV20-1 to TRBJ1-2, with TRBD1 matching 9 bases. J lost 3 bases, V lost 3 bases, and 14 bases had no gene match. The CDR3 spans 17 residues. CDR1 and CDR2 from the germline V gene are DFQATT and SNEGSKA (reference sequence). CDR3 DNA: TGCAGTGCTAGCCCCCTAGGGTCGACAGGGGGGGACTATGGCTACACCTTC. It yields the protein CSASPLGSTGGDYGYTF.

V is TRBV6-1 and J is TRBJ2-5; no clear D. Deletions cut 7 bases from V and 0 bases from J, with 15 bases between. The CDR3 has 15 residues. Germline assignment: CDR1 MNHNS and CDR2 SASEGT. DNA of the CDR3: TGTGCCAGCAACGCCGAGACGAGAAACCAAGAGACCCAGTACTTC. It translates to CASNAETRNQETQYF.

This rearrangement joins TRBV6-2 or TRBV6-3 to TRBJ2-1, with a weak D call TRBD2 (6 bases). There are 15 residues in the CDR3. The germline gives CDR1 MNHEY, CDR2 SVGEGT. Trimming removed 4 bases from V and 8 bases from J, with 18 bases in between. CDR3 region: CASSSGTLGADEQFF. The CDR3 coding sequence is TGTGCCAGCAGTTCCGGGACTCTAGGGGCCGATGAGCAGTTCTTC.